This T cell receptor (beta chain) was captured in a study of shared clonotypes between healthy human individuals. Profiling relied on immunoSEQ multiplex PCR, and the TCRdb table lists in-frame clones only, not all of them. This repertoire shows around 2,000,000 clones, 85% to 95% found once; its top ten account for around 0.13%. The sequence was collected from a man aged 18-30 years in good health. The sample consisted of naive CD4+ T cells sorted from blood. Subset indicated: CD45RA+ positively selected.

CDR3 nucleotides: TGTGCCAGCAGTTACTCGGCGGGGGGGCTCAGCAATGAGCAGTTCTTC. It codes for CASSYSAGGLSNEQFF. The chain joins TRBV6-5 to TRBJ2-1, with 9 positions matching TRBD2. Germline assignment: CDR1 MNHEY and CDR2 SVGAGI. The V segment lost 0 bases and the J segment 6 bases; nucleotides outside the gene matches: 6. There are 16 residues in the CDR3.